Listed below are T cell receptor beta chains from one sample, sequenced in a study of blood T cells in healthy people across ages. From the 5' RACE reads, TCRdb called clonotypes with MiXCR, one entry per CDR3 protein. Found here are roughly 800,000 distinct CDR3 sequences, 58% of them singletons; the top ten hold over 20%. Sequenced material: blood. The source of these receptors is a man in his thirties or forties in good health. Each CDR3 is given with its conserved first and last residue. Each record gives: D gene, clone size, V gene, J gene, CDR3 protein, CDR3 DNA. The D gene is left open where the match is weak. Where a row states a size, it is once, few, many or the class of an expanded clone; other rows omit it.

TRBD2,.,TRBV7-8,TRBJ2-1,CASSLAGLSTREQFF,TGTGCCAGCAGCTTAGCGGGACTATCGACAAGGGAGCAGTTCTTC
.,.,TRBV7-2,TRBJ2-7,CASSSFQGNEQYF,TGTGCCAGCAGTTCTTTTCAGGGGAACGAGCAGTACTTC
.,.,TRBV20-1,TRBJ1-2,CSASGGAFDGYTF,TGCAGTGCTAGTGGGGGGGCGTTCGATGGCTACACCTTC
.,many,TRBV7-2,TRBJ1-2,CASSQRDLHGYTF,TGTGCCAGCAGCCAGAGGGACCTCCATGGCTACACCTTC
.,.,TRBV10-3,TRBJ1-2,CAISEGLRGYTF,TGTGCCATCAGTGAGGGGCTCCGGGGCTACACCTTC
TRBD2,.,TRBV3-1,TRBJ2-3,CASSLPGTSGTDTQYF,TGTGCCAGCAGCCTTCCCGGGACTAGCGGGACAGATACGCAGTATTTT
.,once,TRBV7-2,TRBJ1-2,CASSLSRTNYGYTF,TGTGCCAGCAGCTTAAGCAGGACTAACTATGGCTACACCTTC
.,many,TRBV20-1,TRBJ2-7,CSASNWQTYEQYF,TGCAGTGCTAGTAACTGGCAAACCTACGAGCAGTACTTC
.,.,TRBV10-3,TRBJ2-1,CAIRGGSYNEQFF,TGTGCCATCAGGGGGGGATCCTACAATGAGCAGTTCTTC
TRBD1,once,TRBV10-2,TRBJ1-2,CASRRGTGTYGYTF,TGCGCCAGCAGGAGGGGGACAGGGACGTATGGCTACACCTTC